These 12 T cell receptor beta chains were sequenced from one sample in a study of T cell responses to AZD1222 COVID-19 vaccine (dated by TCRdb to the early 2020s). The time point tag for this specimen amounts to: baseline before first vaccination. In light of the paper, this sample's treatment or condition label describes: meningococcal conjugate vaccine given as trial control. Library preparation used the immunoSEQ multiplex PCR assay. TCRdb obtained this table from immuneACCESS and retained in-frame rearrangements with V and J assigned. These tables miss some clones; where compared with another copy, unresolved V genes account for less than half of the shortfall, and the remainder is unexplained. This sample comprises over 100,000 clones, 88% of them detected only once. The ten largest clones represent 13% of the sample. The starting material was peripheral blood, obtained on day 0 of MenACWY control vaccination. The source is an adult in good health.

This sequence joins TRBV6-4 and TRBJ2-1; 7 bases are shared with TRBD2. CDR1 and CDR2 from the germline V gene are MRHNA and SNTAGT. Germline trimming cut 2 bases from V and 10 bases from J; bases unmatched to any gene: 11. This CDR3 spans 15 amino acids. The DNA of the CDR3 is TGTGCCAGCAGTGACCCGGGACTACCTGTGGAAGAGCAGTTCTTC. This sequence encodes CASSDPGLPVEEQFF.

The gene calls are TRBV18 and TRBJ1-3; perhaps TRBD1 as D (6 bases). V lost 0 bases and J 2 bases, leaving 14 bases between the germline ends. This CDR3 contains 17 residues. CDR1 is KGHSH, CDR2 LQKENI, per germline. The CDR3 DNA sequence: TGTGCCAGCTCACCACCCTTGGCGAAGGGGGCTGGAAACACCATATATTTT. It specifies CASSPPLAKGAGNTIYF.

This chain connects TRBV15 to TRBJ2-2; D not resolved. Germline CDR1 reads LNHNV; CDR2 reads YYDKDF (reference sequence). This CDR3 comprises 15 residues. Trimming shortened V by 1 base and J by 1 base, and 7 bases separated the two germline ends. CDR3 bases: TGTGCCACCAGCAGAGGGAGAAAGAACACCGGGGAGCTGTTTTTT. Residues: CATSRGRKNTGELFF.

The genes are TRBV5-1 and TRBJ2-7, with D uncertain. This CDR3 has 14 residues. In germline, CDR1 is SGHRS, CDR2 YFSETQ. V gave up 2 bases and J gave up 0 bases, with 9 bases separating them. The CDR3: CASSFDWSSYEQYF. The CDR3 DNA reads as TGCGCCAGCAGCTTTGACTGGAGCTCCTACGAGCAGTACTTC.

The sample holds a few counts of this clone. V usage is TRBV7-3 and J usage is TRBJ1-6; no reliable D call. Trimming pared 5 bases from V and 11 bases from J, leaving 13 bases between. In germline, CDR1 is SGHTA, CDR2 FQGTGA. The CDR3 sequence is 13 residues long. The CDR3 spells CASSPGPKAPLHF. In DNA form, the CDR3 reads TGTGCCAGCAGCCCCGGACCCAAGGCACCCCTCCACTTT.

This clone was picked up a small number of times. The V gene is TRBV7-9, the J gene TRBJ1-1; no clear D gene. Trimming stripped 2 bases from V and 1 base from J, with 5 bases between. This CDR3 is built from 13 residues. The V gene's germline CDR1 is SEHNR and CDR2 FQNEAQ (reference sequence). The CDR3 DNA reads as TGTGCCAGCAGCTTACGAGGGAACACTGAAGCTTTCTTT. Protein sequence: CASSLRGNTEAFF.

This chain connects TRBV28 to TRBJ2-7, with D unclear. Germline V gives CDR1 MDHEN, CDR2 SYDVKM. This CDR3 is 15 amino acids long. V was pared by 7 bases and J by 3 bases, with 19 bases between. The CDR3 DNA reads TGTGCCAGCACTCCTGGGGTAGTTCCTCTCTACGAGCAGTACTTC. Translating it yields CASTPGVVPLYEQYF.

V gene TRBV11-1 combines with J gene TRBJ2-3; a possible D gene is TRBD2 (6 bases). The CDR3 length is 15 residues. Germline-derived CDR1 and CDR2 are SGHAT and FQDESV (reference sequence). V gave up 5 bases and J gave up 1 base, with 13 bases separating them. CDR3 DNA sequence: TGTGCCAGCAGCCGGAACCCTAGCGGCACAGATACGCAGTATTTT. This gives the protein CASSRNPSGTDTQYF.

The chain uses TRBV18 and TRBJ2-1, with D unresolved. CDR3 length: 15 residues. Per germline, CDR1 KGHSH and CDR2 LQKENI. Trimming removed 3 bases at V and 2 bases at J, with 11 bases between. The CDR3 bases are TGTGCCAGCTCACCTTCCGGATACACCTACAATGAGCAGTTCTTC. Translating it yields CASSPSGYTYNEQFF.

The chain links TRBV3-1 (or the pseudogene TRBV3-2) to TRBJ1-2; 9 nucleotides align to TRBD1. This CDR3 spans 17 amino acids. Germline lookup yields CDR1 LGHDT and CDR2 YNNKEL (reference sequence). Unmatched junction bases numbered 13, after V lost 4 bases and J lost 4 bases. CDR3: CASSLITTGGTLYGYTF. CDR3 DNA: TGTGCCAGCAGCCTGATCACGACAGGGGGGACCCTCTATGGCTACACCTTC.

CDR3: CASSSPGQGSHEQYF. CDR3 in DNA: TGTGCCAGCAGTTCCCCTGGACAGGGTAGCCACGAGCAGTACTTC. The chain couples TRBV28 to TRBJ2-7; TRBD1 agrees at 8 bases. The junction had 10 bases not matched to a gene; V was cut back by 4 bases and J by 5 bases. The CDR3 sequence is 15 residues long. CDR1 and CDR2 (germline): MDHEN, SYDVKM.

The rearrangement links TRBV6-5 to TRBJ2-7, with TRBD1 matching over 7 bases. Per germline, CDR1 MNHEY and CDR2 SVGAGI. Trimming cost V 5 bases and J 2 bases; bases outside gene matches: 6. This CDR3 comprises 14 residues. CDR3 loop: CASSMGQLTYEQYF. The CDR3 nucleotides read TGTGCCAGCAGTATGGGACAGCTAACCTACGAGCAGTACTTC.